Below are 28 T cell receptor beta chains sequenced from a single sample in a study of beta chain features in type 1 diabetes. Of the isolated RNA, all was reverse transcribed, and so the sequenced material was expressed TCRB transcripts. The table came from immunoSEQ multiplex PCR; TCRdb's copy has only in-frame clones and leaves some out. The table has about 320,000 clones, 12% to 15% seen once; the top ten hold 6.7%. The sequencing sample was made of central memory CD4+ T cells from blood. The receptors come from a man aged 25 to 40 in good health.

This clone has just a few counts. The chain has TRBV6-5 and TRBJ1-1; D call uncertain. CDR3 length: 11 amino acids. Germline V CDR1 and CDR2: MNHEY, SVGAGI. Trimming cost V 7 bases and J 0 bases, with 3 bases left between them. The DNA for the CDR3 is TGTGCCAGCACCTTGAACACTGAAGCTTTCTTT. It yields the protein CASTLNTEAFF.

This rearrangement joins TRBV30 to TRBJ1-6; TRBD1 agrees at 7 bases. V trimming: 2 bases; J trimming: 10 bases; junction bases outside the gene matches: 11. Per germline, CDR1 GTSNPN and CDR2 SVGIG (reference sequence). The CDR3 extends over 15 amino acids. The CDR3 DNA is TGTGCCTGGAGTCACAGGGGTGGTCGGTACTCACCCCTCCACTTT. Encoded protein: CAWSHRGGRYSPLHF.

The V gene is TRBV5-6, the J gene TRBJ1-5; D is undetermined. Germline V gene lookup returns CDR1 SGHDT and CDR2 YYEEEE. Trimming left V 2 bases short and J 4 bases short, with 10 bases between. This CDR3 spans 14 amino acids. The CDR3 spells CASSFGSGNQPQHF. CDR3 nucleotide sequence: TGTGCCAGCAGCTTCGGGTCCGGTAATCAGCCCCAGCATTTT. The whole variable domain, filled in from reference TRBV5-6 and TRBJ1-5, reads DAGVTQSPTHLIKTRGQQVTLRCSPKSGHDTVSWYQQALGQGPQFIFQYYEEEERQRGNFPDRFSGHQFPNYSSELNVNALLLGDSALYLCASSFGSGNQPQHFGDGTRLSIL.

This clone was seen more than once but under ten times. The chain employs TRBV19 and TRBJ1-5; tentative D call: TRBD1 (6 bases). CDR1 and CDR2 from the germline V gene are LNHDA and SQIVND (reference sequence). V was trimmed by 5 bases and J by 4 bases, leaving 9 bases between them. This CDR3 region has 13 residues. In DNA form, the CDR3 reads TGTGCCAGTAGTTCGGACAGAAATCAGCCCCAGCATTTT. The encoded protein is CASSSDRNQPQHF.

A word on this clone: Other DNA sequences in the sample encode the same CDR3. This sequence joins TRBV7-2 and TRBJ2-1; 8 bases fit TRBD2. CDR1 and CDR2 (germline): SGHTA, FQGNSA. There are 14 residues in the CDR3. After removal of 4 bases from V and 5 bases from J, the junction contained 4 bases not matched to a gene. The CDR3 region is CASSSGGADNEQFF. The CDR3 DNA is TGTGCCAGCAGCTCGGGGGGGGCCGACAATGAGCAGTTCTTC.

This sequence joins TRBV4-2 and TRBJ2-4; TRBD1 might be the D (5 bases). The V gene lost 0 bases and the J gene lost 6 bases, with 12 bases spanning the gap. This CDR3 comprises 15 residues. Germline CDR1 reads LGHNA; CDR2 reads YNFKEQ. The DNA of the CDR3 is TGTGCCAGCAGCCAAGACGGAGACAGAACAAACATTCAGTACTTC. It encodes CASSQDGDRTNIQYF.

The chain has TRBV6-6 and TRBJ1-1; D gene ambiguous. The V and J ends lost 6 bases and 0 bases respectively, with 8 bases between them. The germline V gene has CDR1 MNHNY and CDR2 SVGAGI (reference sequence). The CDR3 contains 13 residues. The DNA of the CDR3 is TGTGCCAGCAGGTCGGCCTTGAACACTGAAGCTTTCTTT. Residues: CASRSALNTEAFF.

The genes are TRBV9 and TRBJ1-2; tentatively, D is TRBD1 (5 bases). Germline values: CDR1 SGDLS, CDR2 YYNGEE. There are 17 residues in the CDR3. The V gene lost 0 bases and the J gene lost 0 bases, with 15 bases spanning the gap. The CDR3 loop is CASSVEAGRRANYGYTF. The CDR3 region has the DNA TGTGCCAGCAGCGTAGAGGCGGGACGGAGAGCTAACTATGGCTACACCTTC. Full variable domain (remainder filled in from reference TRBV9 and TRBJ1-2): DSGVTQTPKHLITATGQRVTLRCSPRSGDLSVYWYQQSLDQGLQFLIQYYNGEERAKGNILERFSAQQFPDLHSELNLSSLELGDSALYFCASSVEAGRRANYGYTFGSGTRLTVV.

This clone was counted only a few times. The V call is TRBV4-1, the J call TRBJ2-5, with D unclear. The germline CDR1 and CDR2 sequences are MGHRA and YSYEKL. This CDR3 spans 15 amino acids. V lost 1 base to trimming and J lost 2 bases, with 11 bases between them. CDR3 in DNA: TGCGCCAGCAGCCAAGCCGGGTCAGTACAAGAGACCCAGTACTTC. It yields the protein CASSQAGSVQETQYF.

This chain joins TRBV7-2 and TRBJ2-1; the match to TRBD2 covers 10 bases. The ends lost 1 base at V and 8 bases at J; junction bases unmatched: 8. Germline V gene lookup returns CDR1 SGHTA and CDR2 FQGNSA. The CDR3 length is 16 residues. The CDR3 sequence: CASSLGPGLASDEQFF. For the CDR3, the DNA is TGTGCCAGCAGCTTAGGACCGGGACTAGCGTCCGATGAGCAGTTCTTC.

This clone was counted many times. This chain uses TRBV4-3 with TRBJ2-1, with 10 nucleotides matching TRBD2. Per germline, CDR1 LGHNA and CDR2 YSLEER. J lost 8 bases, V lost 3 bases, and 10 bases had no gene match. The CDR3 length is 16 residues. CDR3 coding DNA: TGCGCCAGCAGCCATACTAGCGGGGTTGTAGGCGATGAGCAGTTCTTC. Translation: CASSHTSGVVGDEQFF.

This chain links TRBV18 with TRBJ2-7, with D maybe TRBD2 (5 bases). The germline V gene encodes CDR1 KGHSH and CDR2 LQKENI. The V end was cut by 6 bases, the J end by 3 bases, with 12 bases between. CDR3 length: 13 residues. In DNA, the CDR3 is TGTGCCAGCTCTGCGGGCGGCTACTACGAGCAGTACTTC. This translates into CASSAGGYYEQYF.

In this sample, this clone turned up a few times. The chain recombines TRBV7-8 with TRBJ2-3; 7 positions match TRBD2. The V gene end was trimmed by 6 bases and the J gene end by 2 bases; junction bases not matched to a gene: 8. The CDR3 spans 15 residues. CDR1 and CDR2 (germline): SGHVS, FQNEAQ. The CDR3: CASRKGRGDTDTQYF. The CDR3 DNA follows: TGTGCCAGCAGAAAAGGCCGGGGGGACACAGATACGCAGTATTTT.

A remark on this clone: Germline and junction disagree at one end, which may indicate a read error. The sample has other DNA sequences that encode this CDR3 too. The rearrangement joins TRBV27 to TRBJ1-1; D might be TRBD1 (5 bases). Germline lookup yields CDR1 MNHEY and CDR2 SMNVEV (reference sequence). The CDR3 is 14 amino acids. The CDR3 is CASSPLGMGTEAFF. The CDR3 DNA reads TGTGCCAGCAGTCCTCTGGGGATGGGGACTGAGGCTTTCTTT.

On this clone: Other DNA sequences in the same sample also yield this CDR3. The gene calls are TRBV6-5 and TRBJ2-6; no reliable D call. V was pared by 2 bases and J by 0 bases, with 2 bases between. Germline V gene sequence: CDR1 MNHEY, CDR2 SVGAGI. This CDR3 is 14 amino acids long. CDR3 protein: CASSYRSGANVLTF. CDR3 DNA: TGTGCCAGCAGTTACCGCTCTGGGGCCAACGTCCTGACTTTC.

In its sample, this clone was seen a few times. The CDR3, as DNA: TGCGCCAGCAGCCAAGTATCGGGTGTGGGAGCTTTCTTT. It yields the protein CASSQVSGVGAFF. V is TRBV4-3 and J is TRBJ1-1; no firm D call. This CDR3 has 13 amino acids. Germline CDR1 and CDR2: LGHNA and YSLEER. Deletions cut 1 base from V and 10 bases from J, with 13 bases between.

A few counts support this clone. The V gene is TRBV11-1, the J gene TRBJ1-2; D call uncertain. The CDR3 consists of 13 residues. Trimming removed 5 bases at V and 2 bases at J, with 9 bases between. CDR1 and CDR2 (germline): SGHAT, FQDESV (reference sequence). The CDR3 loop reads CASSNSQNYGYTF. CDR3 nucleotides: TGTGCCAGCAGCAATTCACAGAACTATGGCTACACCTTC.

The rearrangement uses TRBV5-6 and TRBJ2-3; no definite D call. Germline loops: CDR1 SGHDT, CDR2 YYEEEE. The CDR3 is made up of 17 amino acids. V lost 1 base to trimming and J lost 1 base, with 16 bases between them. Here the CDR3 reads CASSLPTAQTRTDTQYF. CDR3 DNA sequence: TGTGCCAGCAGCTTGCCGACGGCACAGACCCGCACAGATACGCAGTATTTT.

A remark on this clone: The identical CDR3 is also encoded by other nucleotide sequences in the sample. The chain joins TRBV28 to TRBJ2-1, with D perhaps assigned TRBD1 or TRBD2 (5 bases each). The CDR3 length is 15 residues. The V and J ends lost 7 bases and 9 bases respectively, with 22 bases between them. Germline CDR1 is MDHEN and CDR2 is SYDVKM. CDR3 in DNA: TGTGCCAGCAACCAGGCCGGAGCAGGGCGGGCTGAGCAGTTCTTC. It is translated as CASNQAGAGRAEQFF.

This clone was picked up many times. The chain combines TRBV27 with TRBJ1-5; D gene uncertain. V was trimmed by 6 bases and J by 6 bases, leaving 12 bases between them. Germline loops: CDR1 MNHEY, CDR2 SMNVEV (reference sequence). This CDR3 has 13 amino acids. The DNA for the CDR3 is TGTGCCAGCAGGGAACTAGGGAGTCAGCCCCAGCATTTT. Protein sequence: CASRELGSQPQHF.

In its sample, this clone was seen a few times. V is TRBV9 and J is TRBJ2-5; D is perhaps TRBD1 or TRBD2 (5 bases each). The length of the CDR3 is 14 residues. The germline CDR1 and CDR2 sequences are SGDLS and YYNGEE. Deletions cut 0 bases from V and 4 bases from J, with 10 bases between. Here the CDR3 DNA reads TGTGCCAGCAGCGTAGGCCCTGGGGGAGAGACCCAGTACTTC. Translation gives CASSVGPGGETQYF.

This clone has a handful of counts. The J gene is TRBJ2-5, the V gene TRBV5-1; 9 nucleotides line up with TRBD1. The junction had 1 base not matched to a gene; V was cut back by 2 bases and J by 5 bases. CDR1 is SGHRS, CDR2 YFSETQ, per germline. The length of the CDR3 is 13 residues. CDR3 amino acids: CASSFGTGETQYF. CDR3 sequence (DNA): TGCGCCAGCAGCTTTGGGACAGGGGAGACCCAGTACTTC. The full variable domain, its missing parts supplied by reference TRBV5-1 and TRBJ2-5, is KAGVTQTPRYLIKTRGQQVTLSCSPISGHRSVSWYQQTPGQGLQFLFEYFSETQRNKGNFPGRFSGRQFSNSRSEMNVSTLELGDSALYLCASSFGTGETQYFGPGTRLLVL.

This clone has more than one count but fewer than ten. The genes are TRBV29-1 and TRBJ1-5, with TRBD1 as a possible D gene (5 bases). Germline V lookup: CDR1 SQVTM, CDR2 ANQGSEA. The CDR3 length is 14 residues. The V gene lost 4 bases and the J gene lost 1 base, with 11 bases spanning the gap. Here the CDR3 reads CSVVGQGSNQPQHF. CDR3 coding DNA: TGCAGCGTTGTAGGGCAGGGCAGCAATCAGCCCCAGCATTTT.

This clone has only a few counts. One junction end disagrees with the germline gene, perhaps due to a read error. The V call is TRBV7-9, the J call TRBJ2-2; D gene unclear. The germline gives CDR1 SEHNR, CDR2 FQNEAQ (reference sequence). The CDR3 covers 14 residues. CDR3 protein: CASSQDPNTGELFF. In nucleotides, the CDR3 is TGCGCCAGCAGCCAAGATCCGAACACCGGGGAGCTGTTTTTT.

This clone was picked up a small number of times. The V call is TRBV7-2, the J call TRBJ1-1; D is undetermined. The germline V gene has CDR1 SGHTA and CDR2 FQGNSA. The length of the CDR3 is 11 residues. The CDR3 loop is CAGTENTEAFF. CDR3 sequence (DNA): TGTGCGGGCACTGAGAACACTGAAGCTTTCTTT.

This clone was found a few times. CDR3 in amino acids: CASSLIGNQETQYF. The CDR3 coding sequence is TGTGCCAGTAGTTTAATCGGGAATCAAGAGACCCAGTACTTC. This chain links TRBV19 with TRBJ2-5; TRBD2 might be the D (5 bases). The germline V gene encodes CDR1 LNHDA and CDR2 SQIVND (reference sequence). The CDR3 consists of 14 residues. Trimming shortened V by 5 bases and J by 2 bases, and 12 bases separated the two germline ends.

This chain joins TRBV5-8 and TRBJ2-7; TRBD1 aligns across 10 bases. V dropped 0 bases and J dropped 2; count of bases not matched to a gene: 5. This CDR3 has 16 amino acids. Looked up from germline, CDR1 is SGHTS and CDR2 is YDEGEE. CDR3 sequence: CASSLGLGTGAYEQYV. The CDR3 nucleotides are TGTGCCAGCAGCTTGGGGCTCGGGACAGGGGCCTACGAGCAGTACGTC.

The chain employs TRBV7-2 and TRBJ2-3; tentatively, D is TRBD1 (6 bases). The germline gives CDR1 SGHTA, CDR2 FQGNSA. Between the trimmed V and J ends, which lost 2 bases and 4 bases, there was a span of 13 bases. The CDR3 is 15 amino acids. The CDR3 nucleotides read TGTGCCAGCAGCTTAAGGGGGTCACGGGCAGATACGCAGTATTTT. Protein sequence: CASSLRGSRADTQYF. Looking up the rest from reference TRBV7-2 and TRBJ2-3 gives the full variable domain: GAGVSQSPSNKVTEKGKDVELRCDPISGHTALYWYRQSLGQGLEFLIYFQGNSAPDKSGLPSDRFSAERTGGSVSTLTIQRTQQEDSAVYLCASSLRGSRADTQYFGPGTRLTVL.